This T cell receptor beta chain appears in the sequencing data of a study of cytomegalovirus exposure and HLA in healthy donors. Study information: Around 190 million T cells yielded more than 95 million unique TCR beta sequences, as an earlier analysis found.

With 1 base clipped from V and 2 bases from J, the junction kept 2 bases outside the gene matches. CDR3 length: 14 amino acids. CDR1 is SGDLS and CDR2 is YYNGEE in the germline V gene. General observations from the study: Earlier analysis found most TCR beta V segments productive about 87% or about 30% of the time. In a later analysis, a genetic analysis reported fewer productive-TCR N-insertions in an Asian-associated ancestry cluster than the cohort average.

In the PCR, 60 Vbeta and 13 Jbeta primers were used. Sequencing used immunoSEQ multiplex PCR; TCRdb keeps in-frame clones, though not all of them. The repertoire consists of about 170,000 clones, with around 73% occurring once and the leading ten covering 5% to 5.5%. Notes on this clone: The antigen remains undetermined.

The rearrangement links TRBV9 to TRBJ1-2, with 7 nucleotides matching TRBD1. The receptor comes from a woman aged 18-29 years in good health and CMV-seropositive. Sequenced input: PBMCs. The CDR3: CASSVNRGNYGYTF. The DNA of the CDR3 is TGTGCCAGCAGCGTAAACAGGGGAAACTATGGCTACACCTTC.